This TCR beta chain was recorded in a study of PD-L1 blockade in urothelial cancer. Study summary: Patients commenced intravenous atezolizumab, 1,200 mg every 3 weeks, in about 2014. Most patients, about nine tenths of the roughly 29, were males with bladder-origin cancer.

The V segment lost 1 base and the J segment 0 bases; nucleotides outside the gene matches: 0. This CDR3 contains 15 residues. Germline loops: CDR1 LGHNA, CDR2 YSLEER. The table came from immunoSEQ multiplex PCR; TCRdb's copy has only in-frame clones and leaves some out. The repertoire holds 70,000 to 75,000 clones, with approximately 91% as singletons. Per-patient samples, pretreatment and on-treatment, numbered 1 to 8. The receptor was isolated from a man aged 55 to 69 with urothelial cancer. The chain combines TRBV4-3 with TRBJ2-7, with TRBD2 identical over 10 bases. The sample in question was PBMCs, obtained around atezolizumab (anti-PD-L1) treatment. This chain's CDR3 is CASSQASGGSYEQYF. In nucleotides, the CDR3 is TGCGCCAGCAGCCAAGCTAGCGGGGGCTCCTACGAGCAGTACTTC.